Below are 18 T cell receptor beta chains sequenced from a single sample in a study of vaccination and CD4 T cells after COVID-19. Treatment denoted: 10-day PBMC culture with coronavirus spike peptide pools or control peptides (ViraFEST assay). These CD4+ T cells came from an unexposed donor, sampled before the COVID-19 pandemic (2011-2018). Sequencing of the DNA from cultured CD4+ T cells was carried out with the Oncomine TCR Beta short-read assay. From the PCR reads, TCRdb called clonotypes with MiXCR, one entry per CDR3 protein. The sample records roughly 7,400 distinct CDR3 sequences, around 40% being singletons. Which antigens these TCRs recognize remains unknown. Sequencing was carried out using CD4+ T cells from blood, cultured in vitro. These receptors were obtained from a human donor in good health.

This clonotype was picked up a small number of times. This rearrangement joins TRBV7-9 to TRBJ2-1, with D unclear. The germline CDR1 and CDR2 sequences are SEHNR and FQNEAQ (reference sequence). The V and J ends lost 1 base and 8 bases respectively, with 9 bases between them. The CDR3 is made up of 13 amino acids. DNA of the CDR3: TGTGCCAGCAGCTTAGTGGTAGAGTATGAGCAGTTCTTC. It specifies CASSLVVEYEQFF. Drawing the rest from reference TRBV7-9 and TRBJ2-1, the complete variable domain is DTGVSQNPRHKITKRGQNVTFRCDPISEHNRLYWYRQTLGQGPEFLTYFQNEAQLEKSRLLSDRFSAERPKGSFSTLEIQRTEQGDSAMYLCASSLVVEYEQFFGPGTRLTVL.

The rearrangement links TRBV11-2 to TRBJ1-1; the D is unclear. Trimming shortened V by 2 bases and J by 4 bases, and 14 bases separated the two germline ends. Germline V CDR1 and CDR2: SGHAT, FQNNGV. The CDR3 is 15 amino acids. The CDR3 DNA reads as TGTGCCAGCAGCTTATCTCTGGCCCCTGGCACTGAAGCTTTCTTT. Protein product: CASSLSLAPGTEAFF.

This clonotype was picked up a small number of times. The chain carries TRBV12-3 or TRBV12-4 and TRBJ1-2; TRBD1 aligns across 7 bases. This CDR3 has 14 residues. V trimming: 1 base; J trimming: 4 bases; junction bases outside the gene matches: 3. The CDR3 DNA sequence: TGTGCCAGCAGTTTAGGGCGGGACAGCTATGGCTACACCTTC. It encodes CASSLGRDSYGYTF.

Worth noting for this clonotype: At one of its ends the junction is not consistent with the germline gene, which may arise from a read error. The chain uses TRBV10-3 and TRBJ2-5; D might be TRBD1 (6 bases). In germline, CDR1 is ENHRY, CDR2 SYGVKD. There are 13 residues in the CDR3. In DNA, the CDR3 is TGTGCCATCAGCAGGACAGATGAAGAGACCCGGTACTTC. It yields the protein CAISRTDEETRYF.

The V gene is TRBV7-6, the J gene TRBJ1-1, with D uncertain. Looked up from germline, CDR1 is SGHVS and CDR2 is FNYEAQ. The germline V and J ends were trimmed by 5 bases and 7 bases, with 17 bases remaining between them. The CDR3 is made up of 14 amino acids. DNA for the CDR3: TGTGCCAGCAGCCCGGAGGCGGTGAACGGTGAAGCTTTCTTT. Translating gives CASSPEAVNGEAFF.

The chain has TRBV12-3 or TRBV12-4 and TRBJ1-2, with D unresolved. This CDR3 has 12 residues. Trimming shortened V by 6 bases and J by 8 bases, and 13 bases separated the two germline ends. The CDR3 reads CASSGASGGYTF. The CDR3 region has the DNA TGTGCCAGCAGCGGAGCCAGTGGCGGCTACACCTTC.

The rearrangement uses TRBV6-4 and TRBJ2-3, with TRBD2 identical over 15 bases. J was trimmed by 2 bases and V by 8 bases; bases with no gene match: 2. Germline assignment: CDR1 MRHNA and CDR2 SNTAGT. CDR3 length: 15 residues. The CDR3 DNA sequence: TGTGCCAGCCGGACTAGCGGGGGGGCCACAGATACGCAGTATTTT. Its protein product is CASRTSGGATDTQYF.

A few counts support this clonotype. The chain links TRBV11-3 to TRBJ2-3; D gene uncertain. The CDR3 has 13 residues. The germline CDR1 and CDR2 sequences are SGHNT and YENEEA. Trimming took off 0 bases at V and 4 bases at J, with 5 bases between the two ends. The CDR3 here is CASSLDSSDTQYF. Written as DNA, the CDR3 is TGTGCCAGCAGCTTAGATTCGTCAGATACGCAGTATTTT.

The chain has TRBV7-9 and TRBJ1-1; no firm D call. CDR1 SEHNR and CDR2 FQNEAQ come from the germline V gene (reference sequence). The CDR3 runs 15 residues. V lost 1 base and J lost 1, with 10 bases in between. CDR3 loop: CASSLVGGRNTEAFF. CDR3 sequence (DNA): TGTGCCAGCAGCTTAGTAGGTGGGAGGAACACTGAAGCTTTCTTT.

The chain uses TRBV5-6 and TRBJ2-2; possibly TRBD2 for D (6 bases). The germline V and J ends were trimmed by 2 bases and 1 base, with 9 bases remaining between them. CDR3 size: 15 residues. From germline, CDR1 is SGHDT and CDR2 YYEEEE. The CDR3 DNA sequence: TGTGCCAGCAGCTTTGGCGGGGAGAACACCGGGGAGCTGTTTTTT. Its protein product is CASSFGGENTGELFF.

The J gene is TRBJ1-2, the V gene TRBV7-9, with a tentative D call TRBD1 (6 bases). CDR1 SEHNR and CDR2 FQNEAQ come from the germline V gene (reference sequence). CDR3 length equals 15 residues. V was pared by 1 base and J by 4 bases, with 13 bases between. This chain's CDR3 is CASSLDPGQLYGYTF. The CDR3 nucleotides read TGTGCCAGCAGCTTAGATCCGGGACAACTCTATGGCTACACCTTC.

This rearrangement joins TRBV20-1 to TRBJ2-1, with TRBD2 matching over 10 bases. This CDR3 region has 17 residues. V shed 5 bases, J shed 1 base, and the junction held 11 bases outside the gene matches. CDR1 is DFQATT, CDR2 SNEGSKA, per germline (reference sequence). The CDR3 here is CSAPRGELAGSYNEQFF. DNA for the CDR3: TGCAGTGCTCCGCGGGGCGAACTAGCGGGGTCCTACAATGAGCAGTTCTTC.

This clonotype has just a few counts. The chain combines TRBV20-1 with TRBJ1-6, with D perhaps TRBD1 (6 bases). V lost 6 bases to trimming and J lost 6 bases, with 18 bases between them. CDR3 length: 15 amino acids. CDR1 DFQATT and CDR2 SNEGSKA come from the germline V gene (reference sequence). The DNA of the CDR3 is TGCAGTGCCTCTCAGGGGTCAGTACCTAATTCACCCCTCCACTTT. This gives the protein CSASQGSVPNSPLHF.

This clonotype came up a few times. The chain employs TRBV28 and TRBJ2-2; D possibly corresponds to TRBD1 (5 bases). This CDR3 has 14 residues. Deletions cut 7 bases from V and 0 bases from J, with 9 bases between. In germline, CDR1 is MDHEN, CDR2 SYDVKM. The CDR3 coding sequence is TGTGCCAGCAAGGGGTTAGCGAACACCGGGGAGCTGTTTTTT. It encodes CASKGLANTGELFF.

V is TRBV7-3 and J is TRBJ1-2; D unresolved. CDR3 size: 13 residues. Germline CDR1 SGHTA, CDR2 FQGTGA. V lost 0 bases and J lost 4, with 6 bases in between. CDR3 sequence: CASSLTGIYGYTF. The CDR3 coding sequence is TGTGCCAGCAGCTTAACAGGGATCTATGGCTACACCTTC. Drawing the rest from reference TRBV7-3 and TRBJ1-2, the complete variable domain is GAGVSQTPSNKVTEKGKYVELRCDPISGHTALYWYRQSLGQGPEFLIYFQGTGAADDSGLPNDRFFAVRPEGSVSTLKIQRTERGDSAVYLCASSLTGIYGYTFGSGTRLTVV.

The rearrangement joins TRBV6-1 to TRBJ1-1; D is undetermined. Germline assignment: CDR1 MNHNS and CDR2 SASEGT. The CDR3 is 14 amino acids. Trimming removed 6 bases at V and 0 bases at J, with 11 bases between. This CDR3 is CASRSTPLNTEAFF. CDR3 nucleotides: TGTGCCAGCAGGTCGACACCCCTGAACACTGAAGCTTTCTTT.

The V gene is TRBV5-1, the J gene TRBJ2-5, with a possible D match to TRBD1 (6 bases). The CDR3 spans 14 residues. V was pared by 4 bases and J by 5 bases, with 15 bases between. Germline CDR1 and CDR2: SGHRS and YFSETQ. CDR3 loop: CASSAGTTWETQYF. The CDR3 nucleotides read TGCGCCAGCAGCGCCGGGACAACATGGGAGACCCAGTACTTC.

The chain employs TRBV5-6 and TRBJ1-5; tentatively, D is TRBD1 (5 bases). V was clipped by 4 bases and J by 5 bases, with 13 bases between them. CDR1 and CDR2 (germline): SGHDT, YYEEEE. CDR3 length: 14 residues. CDR3 residues: CASSKLDRDQPQHF. In DNA, the CDR3 is TGTGCCAGCAGCAAATTAGACAGAGATCAGCCCCAGCATTTT.